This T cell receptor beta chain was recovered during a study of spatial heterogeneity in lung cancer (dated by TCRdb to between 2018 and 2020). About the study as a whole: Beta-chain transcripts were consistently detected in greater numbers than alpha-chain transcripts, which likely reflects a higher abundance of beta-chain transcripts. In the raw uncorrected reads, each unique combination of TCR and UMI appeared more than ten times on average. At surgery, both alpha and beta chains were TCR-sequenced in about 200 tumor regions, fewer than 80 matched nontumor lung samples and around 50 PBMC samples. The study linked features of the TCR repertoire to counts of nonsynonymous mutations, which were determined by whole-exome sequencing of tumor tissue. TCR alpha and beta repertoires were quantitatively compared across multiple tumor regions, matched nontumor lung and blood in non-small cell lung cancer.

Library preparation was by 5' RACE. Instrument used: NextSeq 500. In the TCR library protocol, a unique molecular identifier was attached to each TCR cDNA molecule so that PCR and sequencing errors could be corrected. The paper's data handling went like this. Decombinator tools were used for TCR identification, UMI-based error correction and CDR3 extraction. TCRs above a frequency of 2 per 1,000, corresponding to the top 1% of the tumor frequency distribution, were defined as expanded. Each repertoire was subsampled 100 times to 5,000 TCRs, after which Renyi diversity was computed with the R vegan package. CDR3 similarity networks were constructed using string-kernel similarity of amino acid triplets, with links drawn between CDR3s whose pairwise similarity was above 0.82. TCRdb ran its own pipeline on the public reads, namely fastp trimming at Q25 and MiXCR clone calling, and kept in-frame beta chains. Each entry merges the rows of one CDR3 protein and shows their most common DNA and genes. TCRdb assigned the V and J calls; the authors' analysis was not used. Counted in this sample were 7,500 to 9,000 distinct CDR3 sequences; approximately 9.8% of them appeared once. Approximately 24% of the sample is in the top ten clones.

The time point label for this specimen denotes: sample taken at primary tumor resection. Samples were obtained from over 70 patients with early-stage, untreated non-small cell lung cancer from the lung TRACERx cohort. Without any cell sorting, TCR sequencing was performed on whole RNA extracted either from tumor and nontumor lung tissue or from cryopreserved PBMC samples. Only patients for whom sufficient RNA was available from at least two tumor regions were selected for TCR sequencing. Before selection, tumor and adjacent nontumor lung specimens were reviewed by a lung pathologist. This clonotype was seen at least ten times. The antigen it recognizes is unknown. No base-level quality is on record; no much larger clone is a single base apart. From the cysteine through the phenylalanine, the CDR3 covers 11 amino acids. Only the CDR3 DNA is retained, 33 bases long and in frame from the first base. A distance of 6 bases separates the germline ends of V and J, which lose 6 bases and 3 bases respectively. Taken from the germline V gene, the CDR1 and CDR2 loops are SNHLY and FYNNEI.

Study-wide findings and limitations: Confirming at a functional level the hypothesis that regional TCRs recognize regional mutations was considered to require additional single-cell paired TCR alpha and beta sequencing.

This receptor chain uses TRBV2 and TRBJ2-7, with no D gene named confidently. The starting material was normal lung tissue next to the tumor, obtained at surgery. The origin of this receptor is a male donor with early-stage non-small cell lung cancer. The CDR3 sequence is CASRQSYEQYF. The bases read TGTGCCAGCAGACAGAGCTACGAGCAGTACTTC.